These 18 T cell receptor beta chains were all obtained from the same sample, sequenced in a study of cytomegalovirus exposure and HLA in healthy donors. Generated by immunoSEQ multiplex PCR, the TCRdb table keeps only in-frame clones and is missing some. The table has 250,000 to 400,000 clones, roughly 90% seen once. Sequencing input: PBMCs. Every receptor here comes from a man aged 25 to 40 in good health and CMV-seronegative.

This clone was seen a few times. V is TRBV28 and J is TRBJ2-7; no reliable D call. Trimming stripped 5 bases from V and 3 bases from J, with 5 bases between. Germline assignment: CDR1 MDHEN and CDR2 SYDVKM. The CDR3 covers 11 residues. For the CDR3, the DNA is TGTGCCAGCAGTAACTACTACGAGCAGTACTTC. This translates into CASSNYYEQYF.

The chain employs TRBV7-9 and TRBJ2-1; 7 bases are shared with TRBD2. Germline lookup yields CDR1 SEHNR and CDR2 FQNEAQ (reference sequence). The CDR3 runs 16 residues. V lost 3 bases to trimming and J lost 4 bases; unmatched junction nucleotides: 9. The CDR3 loop reads CASSLPAGTSYNEQFF. The CDR3 coding sequence is TGTGCCAGCAGCTTGCCAGCGGGGACCTCTTACAATGAGCAGTTCTTC. Using reference TRBV7-9 and TRBJ2-1 for the parts outside the CDR3, the full variable domain is DTGVSQNPRHKITKRGQNVTFRCDPISEHNRLYWYRQTLGQGPEFLTYFQNEAQLEKSRLLSDRFSAERPKGSFSTLEIQRTEQGDSAMYLCASSLPAGTSYNEQFFGPGTRLTVL.

This chain links TRBV5-1 with TRBJ2-1; 9 nucleotides match TRBD1. From germline, CDR1 is SGHRS and CDR2 YFSETQ. J lost 4 bases, V lost 2 bases, and 4 bases had no gene match. This CDR3 has 15 residues. The CDR3 coding sequence is TGCGCCAGCAGCTTCACCGGGACAGGGTACAATGAGCAGTTCTTC. It yields the protein CASSFTGTGYNEQFF.

This sequence joins TRBV6-5 and TRBJ2-7; TRBD1 agrees at 9 bases. Trimming took 1 base from V and 5 from J; bases not matched to a gene: 6. This CDR3 has 15 residues. Germline assignment: CDR1 MNHEY and CDR2 SVGAGI. The CDR3 reads CASSYLGQGFNEQYF. Here the CDR3 DNA reads TGTGCCAGCAGTTACTTGGGACAGGGATTTAACGAGCAGTACTTC.

The chain uses TRBV5-5 and TRBJ2-3; 10 bases match TRBD1. Germline CDR1 reads SGHKS; CDR2 reads YYEKEE (reference sequence). This CDR3 spans 16 amino acids. The V segment lost 0 bases and the J segment 2 bases; nucleotides outside the gene matches: 3. The DNA for the CDR3 is TGTGCCAGCAGCTTGGGAGGGACAGGGGCCACAGATACGCAGTATTTT. As protein: CASSLGGTGATDTQYF.

This chain links TRBV5-4 with TRBJ2-5; D is perhaps TRBD2 (6 bases). This CDR3 has 15 amino acids. Trimming stripped 5 bases from V and 0 bases from J, with 14 bases between. Germline values: CDR1 SGHNT, CDR2 YYREEE (reference sequence). CDR3 amino acids: CASSSPREYQETQYF. Here the CDR3 DNA reads TGTGCCAGCAGTTCACCCCGGGAGTACCAAGAGACCCAGTACTTC.

V is TRBV18 and J is TRBJ1-3; 11 bases are a match to TRBD1. V was clipped by 3 bases and J by 0 bases; unmatched bases: 4. Germline CDR1 and CDR2: KGHSH and LQKENI. This CDR3 comprises 17 residues. The CDR3 DNA reads TGTGCCAGCTCACCGGGGACAGGGGGATTCTCTGGAAACACCATATATTTT. Residues: CASSPGTGGFSGNTIYF. The full variable domain, rest sourced from reference TRBV18 and TRBJ1-3, is NAGVMQNPRHLVRRRGQEARLRCSPMKGHSHVYWYRQLPEEGLKFMVYLQKENIIDESGMPKERFSAEFPKEGPSILRIQQVVRGDSAAYFCASSPGTGGFSGNTIYFGEGSWLTVV.

This clone was seen once. The CDR3, as DNA: TGTGCCAGCAGTACTAACAGGGCGTTGGGTAATTCACCCCTCCACTTT. The encoded protein is CASSTNRALGNSPLHF. The chain recombines TRBV6-6 with TRBJ1-6; tentatively, D is TRBD1 (6 bases). Germline V gives CDR1 MNHNY, CDR2 SVGAGI (reference sequence). The CDR3 is made up of 16 amino acids. Trimming took off 5 bases at V and 6 bases at J, with 17 bases between the two ends.

V usage is TRBV18 and J usage is TRBJ2-1; 7 nucleotides agree with TRBD2. The CDR3 covers 14 residues. Germline loops: CDR1 KGHSH, CDR2 LQKENI. Trimming at V came to 1 base and at J to 7 bases, leaving 4 bases not matched to a gene. CDR3 sequence reads: CASSPRLGGNEQFF. The CDR3 bases are TGTGCCAGCTCACCACGGCTCGGGGGGAATGAGCAGTTCTTC.

As for this clone: The same CDR3 can be traced to other DNA sequences in this sample. In DNA form, the CDR3 reads TGTGCCAGCAGTTACCTGGGAGGGGAGACCCAGTACTTC. It specifies CASSYLGGETQYF. This chain joins TRBV6-5 and TRBJ2-5; 7 bases match TRBD2. This CDR3 has 13 residues. Unmatched junction bases numbered 2, after V lost 2 bases and J lost 5 bases. Germline V CDR1 and CDR2: MNHEY, SVGAGI.

V usage is TRBV9 and J usage is TRBJ2-7; perhaps TRBD1 as D (5 bases). The CDR3 runs 14 residues. Germline lookup yields CDR1 SGDLS and CDR2 YYNGEE. V lost 4 bases and J 4 bases, leaving 15 bases between the germline ends. The CDR3 is CASSPRQDRYEQYF. In nucleotides, the CDR3 is TGTGCCAGCAGCCCGCGTCAAGACAGATACGAGCAGTACTTC.

The V and J genes are TRBV5-1 and TRBJ1-1; D is ambiguous. Trimming stripped 4 bases from V and 1 base from J, with 8 bases between. Germline-derived CDR1 and CDR2 are SGHRS and YFSETQ. This CDR3 is built from 13 residues. The CDR3 DNA reads as TGCGCCAGCAGCCTTTCTAAGAACACTGAAGCTTTCTTT. Translated, it gives CASSLSKNTEAFF. The full variable domain, in which reference TRBV5-1 and TRBJ1-1 provide the parts outside the CDR3, is KAGVTQTPRYLIKTRGQQVTLSCSPISGHRSVSWYQQTPGQGLQFLFEYFSETQRNKGNFPGRFSGRQFSNSRSEMNVSTLELGDSALYLCASSLSKNTEAFFGQGTRLTVV.

The J gene is TRBJ2-1, the V gene TRBV15, with a possible D match to TRBD2 (7 bases). Trimming pared 0 bases from V and 5 bases from J, leaving 17 bases between. CDR1 and CDR2 (germline): LNHNV, YYDKDF (reference sequence). This CDR3 comprises 17 residues. CDR3: CATSRDIVGGLDNEQFF. The CDR3 nucleotides are TGTGCCACCAGCAGAGATATCGTGGGGGGGCTGGACAATGAGCAGTTCTTC.

The genes are TRBV2 and TRBJ2-5; D gene uncertain. The CDR3 is 18 amino acids. V lost 2 bases and J lost 4, with 23 bases in between. Looked up from germline, CDR1 is SNHLY and CDR2 is FYNNEI. As DNA, the CDR3 is TGTGCCAGCAGTGAATACTTTGGAGTGGCTATGGGTCGAGAGACCCAGTACTTC. This gives the protein CASSEYFGVAMGRETQYF.

CDR3 protein: CASSPSGGAREQYF. The CDR3 nucleotides read TGTGCCAGCAGCCCCTCCGGGGGGGCCCGCGAGCAGTACTTC. The chain carries TRBV7-2 and TRBJ2-7; 8 nucleotides line up with TRBD2. CDR3 length: 14 residues. The V segment lost 5 bases and the J segment 6 bases; nucleotides outside the gene matches: 9. In germline, CDR1 is SGHTA, CDR2 FQGNSA.

J is TRBJ1-5 and V is TRBV6-4, with TRBD1 matching 7 bases. This CDR3 spans 16 amino acids. The V gene's germline CDR1 is MRHNA and CDR2 SNTAGT. The ends lost 1 base at V and 6 bases at J; junction bases unmatched: 9. CDR3 sequence: CASSDLKGAWSQPQHF. The CDR3, as DNA: TGTGCCAGCAGTGACTTAAAGGGGGCTTGGAGTCAGCCCCAGCATTTT.

This chain connects TRBV13 to TRBJ2-5; perhaps TRBD1 as D (6 bases). CDR1 is PRHDT and CDR2 is FYEKMQ in the germline V gene (reference sequence). Trimming pared 3 bases from V and 5 bases from J, leaving 19 bases between. CDR3 size: 16 residues. CDR3 sequence reads: CASSFPSGGPEETQYF. The CDR3 bases are TGTGCCAGCAGCTTTCCAAGTGGGGGCCCGGAGGAGACCCAGTACTTC.

Here the CDR3 reads CASSLGQGVYEQYF. The CDR3 DNA is TGTGCCAGTAGTCTGGGACAGGGGGTATACGAGCAGTACTTC. The chain carries TRBV19 and TRBJ2-7, with 11 bases lining up with TRBD1. Germline CDR1 is LNHDA and CDR2 is SQIVND (reference sequence). The length of the CDR3 is 14 residues. The ends lost 5 bases at V and 4 bases at J; junction bases unmatched: 4.